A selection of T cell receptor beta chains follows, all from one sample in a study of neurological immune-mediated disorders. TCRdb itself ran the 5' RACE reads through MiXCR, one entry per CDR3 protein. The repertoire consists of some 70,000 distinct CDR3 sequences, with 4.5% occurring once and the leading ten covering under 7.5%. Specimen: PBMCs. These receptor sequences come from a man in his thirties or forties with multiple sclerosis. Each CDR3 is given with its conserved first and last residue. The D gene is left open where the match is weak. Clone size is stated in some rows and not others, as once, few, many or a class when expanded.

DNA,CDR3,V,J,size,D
TGTGCCATCAGAGGCTCGGGACAGTGGGATGGCTACACCTTC,CAIRGSGQWDGYTF,TRBV10-3,TRBJ1-2,many,TRBD1
TGTGCCAGCCATCCTGGACAGGGAATGCAAGCTTTCTTT,CASHPGQGMQAFF,TRBV25-1,TRBJ1-1,.,TRBD1
TGCGCCAGCAGCCCCGGCGGGGGAGGGGACACTGAAGCTTTCTTT,CASSPGGGGDTEAFF,TRBV5-1,TRBJ1-1,few,.
TGTGCCAGCAGTTACGACAGGGGAACAGATACGCAGTATTTT,CASSYDRGTDTQYF,TRBV6-2/TRBV6-3,TRBJ2-3,many,TRBD1
TGCAGTGCTGTCCTCCGGGGTCTATCCACAGATACGCAGTATTTT,CSAVLRGLSTDTQYF,TRBV20-1,TRBJ2-3,few,.
TGTGCCAGCAGCTTATGGGGGACCAGAACTGAAGCTTTCTTT,CASSLWGTRTEAFF,TRBV5-6,TRBJ1-1,few,.
TGTGCCAGCAGCTTAAGGGCTGGAGGGACCACTGAAGCTTTCTTT,CASSLRAGGTTEAFF,TRBV7-8,TRBJ1-1,many,.
TGTGCCATCAGTGACCTTGGACAGGGGAGAGATACGCAGTATTTT,CAISDLGQGRDTQYF,TRBV10-3,TRBJ2-3,many,TRBD1
TGTGCCAGCAGTGGCGGAGCGGCTAATGAAAAACTGTTTTTT,CASSGGAANEKLFF,TRBV2,TRBJ1-4,many,.
TGTGCCAGCAGTTACAGTGGGGGGACAGCTTTCTTT,CASSYSGGTAFF,TRBV6-5,TRBJ1-1,many,.
TGTGCCAGCAGTTTATATGAGGGCACGGGGTCCCAGTACTTC,CASSLYEGTGSQYF,TRBV27,TRBJ2-5,many,.
TGTGCCTCCCAGGGGACGACTGGAAACACCATATATTTT,CASQGTTGNTIYF,TRBV30,TRBJ1-3,many,.
TGCGCCAGCAACACAGTGGGCCAAGAGACCCAGTACTTC,CASNTVGQETQYF,TRBV5-1,TRBJ2-5,.,.
TGTGCCAGCAGCCCGGCCCGGACATTGGGTTGGTATGGCTACACCTTC,CASSPARTLGWYGYTF,TRBV9,TRBJ1-2,many,.
TGTGCCACCAGCAGAGATTGGGGCGGACCTACGCAGTATTTT,CATSRDWGGPTQYF,TRBV15,TRBJ2-3,.,.
TGCGCCAGCAGCCAAGTAGGTAATGAGCAGTTCTTC,CASSQVGNEQFF,TRBV4-1,TRBJ2-1,many,.
TGCGCCAGCAGCTGGGCCGGGGCTGGGGCCAACGTCCTGACTTTC,CASSWAGAGANVLTF,TRBV5-1,TRBJ2-6,few,.
TGCAGTGCTAGGAGGGACGCTCGTGGCTACACCTTC,CSARRDARGYTF,TRBV20-1,TRBJ1-2,many,.
TGCAGCGTTCGGTTTGGGACAGAAGAAGCTTTCTTT,CSVRFGTEEAFF,TRBV29-1,TRBJ1-1,many,TRBD1
TGCAGTGCCAACCCGGGGACCACTCAAGGCGGCACAGATACGCAGTATTTT,CSANPGTTQGGTDTQYF,TRBV20-1,TRBJ2-3,many,.
TGTGCCAGCAGGTGGACAGGGTCTCATTCACCCCTCCACTTT,CASRWTGSHSPLHF,TRBV6-5,TRBJ1-6,.,TRBD1
TGCGCCAGCAGCCAACCTCTACAGAGAGCTAACTATGGCTACACCTTC,CASSQPLQRANYGYTF,TRBV4-1,TRBJ1-2,many,.
TGTGCCAGCAGCTTGACAGTGGCCCAGGCCAATCAGCCCCAGCATTTT,CASSLTVAQANQPQHF,TRBV5-5,TRBJ1-5,many,.
TGCGCCAGCAGCCACGACAGAATGGAGGAAAAACTGTTTTTT,CASSHDRMEEKLFF,TRBV5-1,TRBJ1-4,many,.
TGCGCCAGCAGCTTGGAAGGCCGGGGCAATCAGCCCCAGCATTTT,CASSLEGRGNQPQHF,TRBV5-1,TRBJ1-5,few,.
TGTGCCAGCAGCTTAGGCACCGGGACAGGGGACGAGCAGTACTTC,CASSLGTGTGDEQYF,TRBV7-8,TRBJ2-7,many,TRBD1
TGTGCCAGCAGCCCCGGCGGACCCCAAGAGACCCAGTACTTC,CASSPGGPQETQYF,TRBV3-1,TRBJ2-5,many,.
TGCGCCAGCAGCTTGGGATACTCCATGAACACTGAAGCTTTCTTT,CASSLGYSMNTEAFF,TRBV5-1,TRBJ1-1,many,.
TGTGCCAGCAGTTTACCAGGGGCGGCCAGTCAGCCCCAGCATTTT,CASSLPGAASQPQHF,TRBV12-3/TRBV12-4,TRBJ1-5,many,.
TGTGCCACCCGGGTCCGATTCGCGGACCCCGGGGAGCTGTTTTTT,CATRVRFADPGELFF,TRBV10-3,TRBJ2-2,.,.
TGTGCCAGCACCTCCTCAGGGGGTGGAAACACCATATATTTT,CASTSSGGGNTIYF,TRBV5-6,TRBJ1-3,many,TRBD1
TGCGCCAGCAGCCCGCACGGACAGGGTGATCAGCCCCAGCATTTT,CASSPHGQGDQPQHF,TRBV5-1,TRBJ1-5,many,TRBD1
TGTGCCATCAGTGAACGGGTGGAGAACACTGAAGCTTTCTTT,CAISERVENTEAFF,TRBV10-3,TRBJ1-1,many,.
TGCAGTGCTAACCAGGGGGCGCAAGGGGCCAACGTCCTGACTTTC,CSANQGAQGANVLTF,TRBV20-1,TRBJ2-6,few,TRBD1
TGTGCCAGCAGCTTAGTTAGGGACACTGAAGCTTTCTTT,CASSLVRDTEAFF,TRBV7-9,TRBJ1-1,many,.
TGTGCCAGCAGTCGACAGGGGGGCTACGAGCAGTACTTC,CASSRQGGYEQYF,TRBV7-8,TRBJ2-7,.,TRBD1
TGTGCCAGCAGCCCCCAGTTAGGGGCAGCTAACTATGGCTACACCTTC,CASSPQLGAANYGYTF,TRBV9,TRBJ1-2,many,.
TGTGCCACCAGTGATACGACAGGGAGGACAGATACGCAGTATTTT,CATSDTTGRTDTQYF,TRBV24-1,TRBJ2-3,few,.
TGTGCCAGCAGCCCAACGGCTAGCGGATTCACAGATACGCAGTATTTT,CASSPTASGFTDTQYF,TRBV9,TRBJ2-3,many,TRBD2
TGCGCCAGCAGCTCACGAAGCCAGGGTGCGGATGGGGCCAACGTCCTGACTTTC,CASSSRSQGADGANVLTF,TRBV4-1,TRBJ2-6,many,.
TGTGCCAGCAGTGGGACCCGGACTTCCTACGAGCAGTACTTC,CASSGTRTSYEQYF,TRBV2,TRBJ2-7,many,.
TGCGCCAGCAGCTTGATGGCGGACACTGAAGCTTTCTTT,CASSLMADTEAFF,TRBV5-1,TRBJ1-1,many,.
TGCGCCAGCAGCCCGACACCATCCGCTAACACTGAAGCTTTCTTT,CASSPTPSANTEAFF,TRBV5-1,TRBJ1-1,many,.
TGTGCCAGCAGCGTGAGGGGGTCCGGCACAGATACGCAGTATTTT,CASSVRGSGTDTQYF,TRBV9,TRBJ2-3,many,.
TGCAGTGCTAGCGTGTCAACTAATGAAAAACTGTTTTTT,CSASVSTNEKLFF,TRBV20-1,TRBJ1-4,many,.
TGTGCCAGCAGCCCCGCGACCTACAATGAGCAGTTCTTC,CASSPATYNEQFF,TRBV7-9,TRBJ2-1,many,.
TGTGCCAGCAGTTACTCTAGTCGACCAGAACGGGAAGCTTTCTTT,CASSYSSRPEREAFF,TRBV6-5,TRBJ1-1,many,.
TGTGCCAGCAGTGCGAATCACTACGAGCAGTACTTC,CASSANHYEQYF,TRBV6-1,TRBJ2-7,few,.
TGCGCCAGCAGCCGCCGGGAGAATGAGCAGTTCTTC,CASSRRENEQFF,TRBV5-1,TRBJ2-1,many,.
TGCAGTGCTAGATCCCGGGCTGATACGCAGTATTTT,CSARSRADTQYF,TRBV20-1,TRBJ2-3,many,.
TGTGCCTTCTACGGGAAATCTTCGTTCTCTGGGGCCAACGTCCTGACTTTC,CAFYGKSSFSGANVLTF,TRBV12-3/TRBV12-4,TRBJ2-6,many,.
TGTGCCATCAGTGAGTCGAGGCTGGGTTCGGGGCCGGGTGGCTACACCTTC,CAISESRLGSGPGGYTF,TRBV10-3,TRBJ1-2,many,.
TGCAGTCCCATAAGGGAGGGAGGCTACACCTTC,CSPIREGGYTF,TRBV20-1,TRBJ1-2,few,.
TGTGCCAGCAGCCTTTCCGGGACAGGGGGTTTGTCACCCCTCCACTTT,CASSLSGTGGLSPLHF,TRBV7-2,TRBJ1-6,.,TRBD1
TGTGCCAGCAGTTACGACGGGGTGCGGAACGAGCAGTACTTC,CASSYDGVRNEQYF,TRBV6-5,TRBJ2-7,many,.